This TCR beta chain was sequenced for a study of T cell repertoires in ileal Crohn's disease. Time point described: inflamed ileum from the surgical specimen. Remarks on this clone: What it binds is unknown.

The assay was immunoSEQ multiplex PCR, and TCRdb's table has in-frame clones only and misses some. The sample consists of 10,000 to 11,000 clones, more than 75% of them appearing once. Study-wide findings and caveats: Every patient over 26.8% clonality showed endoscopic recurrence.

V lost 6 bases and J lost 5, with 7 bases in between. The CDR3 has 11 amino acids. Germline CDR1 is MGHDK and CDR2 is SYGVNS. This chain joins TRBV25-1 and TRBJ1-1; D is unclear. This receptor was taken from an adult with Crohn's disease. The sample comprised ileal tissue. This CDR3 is CASSRNTEAFF. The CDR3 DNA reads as TGTGCCAGCAGCCGCAATACTGAAGCTTTCTTT.